Listed here are 21 T cell receptor beta chains from one sample, sequenced in a study of shared clonotypes between healthy human individuals. The protocol was immunoSEQ multiplex PCR, while the TCRdb copy is restricted to in-frame clones and leaves out a portion. Among 2 million to 3 million clones listed, 80% to 95% were seen once. The sequencing sample was made of naive CD4+ T cells from PBMCs. Subset described: CD45RA+ positively selected. The receptors originated from a man younger than 30 in good health. Some clones in this sample may be carry-over from other donors' samples.

The V call is TRBV7-2, the J call TRBJ1-1; TRBD1 might be the D (6 bases). The CDR3 is 15 residues long. Deletions cut 5 bases from V and 0 bases from J, with 13 bases between. Germline V gene sequence: CDR1 SGHTA, CDR2 FQGNSA. CDR3 region: CASSPKDRLNTEAFF. The CDR3 DNA follows: TGTGCCAGCAGCCCGAAGGACAGATTGAACACTGAAGCTTTCTTT.

The chain couples TRBV7-3 to TRBJ2-1; D is perhaps TRBD1 or TRBD2 (5 bases each). CDR1 and CDR2 (germline): SGHTA, FQGTGA. V lost 4 bases and J 10 bases, leaving 29 bases between the germline ends. The CDR3 totals 18 residues. CDR3: CASSSDRDRPSSRLEQFF. For the CDR3, the DNA is TGTGCCAGCAGCTCGGACCGGGACCGGCCCTCTAGTCGGCTAGAGCAGTTCTTC.

This clone is a singleton in its sample. The J gene is TRBJ2-2, the V gene TRBV5-4; D is ambiguous. The CDR3 runs 13 residues. V lost 4 bases and J 4 bases, leaving 8 bases between the germline ends. Germline lookup yields CDR1 SGHNT and CDR2 YYREEE (reference sequence). The CDR3 loop reads CASSTARTGELFF. The DNA of the CDR3 is TGTGCCAGCAGCACCGCTCGCACCGGGGAGCTGTTTTTT.

There are a few counts of this clone. V usage is TRBV2 and J usage is TRBJ2-7, with 11 bases fitting TRBD2. There are 15 residues in the CDR3. V shed 6 bases and J 5 bases; nucleotides not matched to a gene: 9. Per germline, CDR1 SNHLY and CDR2 FYNNEI. CDR3 bases: TGTGCCAGCAGAGGCACTAGCGGGAGCGGCAACGAGCAGTACTTC. This encodes CASRGTSGSGNEQYF.

This chain connects TRBV14 to TRBJ2-7, with D perhaps matching TRBD1 (6 bases). There are 14 residues in the CDR3. V was cut by 4 bases and J by 2 bases, with 12 bases left in between. Per germline, CDR1 SGHDN and CDR2 FVKESK. CDR3 protein: CASSPLGQTYEQYF. The DNA of the CDR3 is TGTGCCAGCAGCCCGCTAGGACAGACCTACGAGCAGTACTTC. The full variable domain, completed using reference TRBV14 and TRBJ2-7, is EAGVTQFPSHSVIEKGQTVTLRCDPISGHDNLYWYRRVMGKEIKFLLHFVKESKQDESGMPNNRFLAERTGGTYSTLKVQPAELEDSGVYFCASSPLGQTYEQYFGPGTRLTVT.

The CDR3 here is CASSYSGAYYGYTF. The CDR3 DNA follows: TGTGCCAGCAGTTACTCGGGGGCCTACTATGGCTACACCTTC. The rearrangement links TRBV6-5 to TRBJ1-2; the D gene is possibly TRBD1 (6 bases). The germline CDR1 and CDR2 sequences are MNHEY and SVGAGI. Trimming cost V 0 bases and J 3 bases, with 8 bases left between them. The CDR3 extends over 14 amino acids.

This clone was picked up a small number of times. The gene calls are TRBV28 and TRBJ2-7, with a possible D match to TRBD1 (6 bases). Trimming removed 5 bases from V and 12 bases from J, with 17 bases in between. CDR1 MDHEN and CDR2 SYDVKM come from the germline V gene. The CDR3 sequence is 12 residues long. CDR3 nucleotides: TGTGCCAGCAGTACCCCAACAGGGAATCCGTACTTC. This sequence encodes CASSTPTGNPYF.

The chain joins TRBV6-5 to TRBJ2-1; D gene unclear. The CDR3 sequence is 11 residues long. Germline V gene sequence: CDR1 MNHEY, CDR2 SVGAGI. Trimming took off 5 bases at V and 8 bases at J, with 7 bases between the two ends. The CDR3 region has the DNA TGTGCCAGCAGTAAGTTTGATGAGCAGTTCTTC. The encoded protein is CASSKFDEQFF.

The V call is TRBV9, the J call TRBJ1-3, with D perhaps matching TRBD1 (6 bases). This CDR3 spans 15 amino acids. Germline CDR1 is SGDLS and CDR2 is YYNGEE. Trimming removed 1 base at V and 0 bases at J, with 8 bases between. CDR3 amino acids: CASSVRGASGNTIYF. CDR3 DNA sequence: TGTGCCAGCAGCGTACGGGGGGCCTCTGGAAACACCATATATTTT.

The V call is TRBV5-1, the J call TRBJ2-1; 13 bases are a match to TRBD2. Germline V CDR1 and CDR2: SGHRS, YFSETQ. This CDR3 is 15 amino acids long. Trimming removed 6 bases from V and 10 bases from J; junction bases left unmatched: 10. CDR3 sequence (DNA): TGCGCCAGCACACTCGGACTAGCGGGAGCTGGGGAGCAGTTCTTC. This encodes CASTLGLAGAGEQFF.

The rearrangement links TRBV19 to TRBJ2-1, with 7 bases lining up with TRBD2. CDR1 and CDR2 from the germline V gene are LNHDA and SQIVND (reference sequence). The CDR3 is made up of 15 amino acids. V shed 2 bases and J 1 base; nucleotides not matched to a gene: 2. For the CDR3, the DNA is TGTGCCAGTAGTATAACGGGAGGATCCTACAATGAGCAGTTCTTC. Its translation is CASSITGGSYNEQFF.

This chain connects TRBV30 to TRBJ2-1; a weak D match, TRBD2 (6 bases). The V gene's germline CDR1 is GTSNPN and CDR2 SVGIG (reference sequence). V lost 0 bases and J lost 8, with 14 bases in between. The length of the CDR3 is 14 residues. The chain's CDR3 is CAWSVGGPVDEQFF. CDR3 bases: TGTGCCTGGAGTGTAGGAGGGCCGGTGGATGAGCAGTTCTTC.

The chain couples TRBV5-6 to TRBJ1-1, with TRBD1 matching 7 bases. Germline-derived CDR1 and CDR2 are SGHDT and YYEEEE. The CDR3 consists of 13 residues. Germline trimming cut 2 bases from V and 6 bases from J; bases unmatched to any gene: 4. In nucleotides, the CDR3 is TGTGCCAGCAGCTTAGACAGGGATTCTGAAGCTTTCTTT. Amino acid sequence: CASSLDRDSEAFF. Looking up the rest from reference TRBV5-6 and TRBJ1-1 gives the full variable domain: DAGVTQSPTHLIKTRGQQVTLRCSPKSGHDTVSWYQQALGQGPQFIFQYYEEEERQRGNFPDRFSGHQFPNYSSELNVNALLLGDSALYLCASSLDRDSEAFFGQGTRLTVV.

This clone appeared a few times. This chain uses TRBV11-2 with TRBJ1-3, with D unclear. The length of the CDR3 is 16 residues. Germline assignment: CDR1 SGHAT and CDR2 FQNNGV. Deletions cut 1 base from V and 4 bases from J, with 14 bases between. The CDR3 protein is CASSLALLNAGNTIYF. The DNA for the CDR3 is TGTGCCAGCAGCTTAGCCCTCCTAAACGCGGGAAACACCATATATTTT.

The V call is TRBV11-1, the J call TRBJ2-3; 8 nucleotides agree with TRBD2. Germline V gene lookup returns CDR1 SGHAT and CDR2 FQDESV (reference sequence). The CDR3 is made up of 15 amino acids. The V gene end was trimmed by 3 bases and the J gene end by 6 bases; junction bases not matched to a gene: 8. For the CDR3, the DNA is TGTGCCAGCAGCTTCCCCGGGGGGGGCTCGGATACGCAGTATTTT. Its translation: CASSFPGGGSDTQYF.

The gene calls are TRBV7-2 and TRBJ2-5; TRBD2 matches at 9 bases. TRBJ2-7 matches the DNA end more closely, so the J call is doubtful. The length of the CDR3 is 15 residues. Germline V CDR1 and CDR2: SGHTA, FQGNSA. The CDR3 DNA reads TGTGCCAGCAGCTTTGTTAGCGGGGGATCCTACGAGCAGTACTTC. It translates to CASSFVSGGSYEQYF.

The rearrangement links TRBV21-1 to TRBJ2-5; TRBD2 is the table's D call, not checked against the DNA. TRBV21-1 is recorded as a pseudogene. The CDR3 runs 15 residues. CDR3 sequence reads: CASFPGVAGGLTQYF. CDR3 nucleotide sequence: TGTGCCAGCTTCCCGGGGGTAGCGGGGGGGTTGACCCAGTACTTC.

This chain connects TRBV14 to TRBJ1-1; D gene unclear. The CDR3 runs to 17 residues. The germline V gene has CDR1 SGHDN and CDR2 FVKESK. The V end lost 0 bases, the J end lost 2 bases, and 16 bases lay between the germline ends. CDR3 bases: TGTGCCAGCAGCCAAGATCAAAGGCGTTGGAGCAACACTGAAGCTTTCTTT. Translated: CASSQDQRRWSNTEAFF.

The chain uses TRBV7-2 and TRBJ1-1; D gene uncertain. The V gene's germline CDR1 is SGHTA and CDR2 FQGNSA. The CDR3 has 15 residues. Trimming took off 1 base at V and 1 base at J, with 10 bases between the two ends. The CDR3 spells CASSLGAASNTEAFF. In DNA, the CDR3 is TGTGCCAGCAGCTTAGGGGCGGCTTCGAACACTGAAGCTTTCTTT.

The rearrangement uses TRBV7-6 and TRBJ2-1; 13 bases match TRBD2. The CDR3 sequence is 15 residues long. From germline, CDR1 is SGHVS and CDR2 FNYEAQ. V lost 4 bases to trimming and J lost 9 bases; unmatched junction nucleotides: 6. CDR3 sequence reads: CASSSRTSGSGEQFF. The CDR3 nucleotides are TGTGCCAGCAGCTCCAGGACTAGCGGGAGCGGTGAGCAGTTCTTC.

The J gene is TRBJ2-3, the V gene TRBV13, with 12 bases aligning to TRBD2. CDR3 length: 16 amino acids. After removal of 5 bases from V and 1 base from J, the junction contained 4 bases not matched to a gene. The germline gives CDR1 PRHDT, CDR2 FYEKMQ (reference sequence). The CDR3: CASSRTSGTGTDTQYF. As DNA, the CDR3 is TGTGCCAGCAGCCGGACTAGCGGGACGGGCACAGATACGCAGTATTTT.